This T cell receptor beta chain came from a study of radiotherapy plus CTLA-4 blockade in lung cancer. The wider study: For 15% to 20% of patients, objective responses occurred, and about 33% had disease control.

Sequenced by immunoSEQ multiplex PCR; TCRdb stores in-frame clones only, minus some. The sample yields fewer than 70,000 clones, roughly 85% seen once. Ipilimumab CTLA-4 blockade and focal radiation were given to patients with chemo-refractory metastatic non-small-cell lung cancer. Study-wide points: Subsequent to radiotherapy plus ipilimumab, tumor-derived TCR clones underwent expansion in blood.

CDR3 size: 13 residues. Germline V gene sequence: CDR1 SGDLS, CDR2 YYNGEE. With 2 bases removed from V and 1 base from J, the gap between germline ends came to 6 bases. As for this clone: As yet, its antigen is unknown.

This sample comprised peripheral blood, obtained from a patient treated with radiotherapy plus ipilimumab. The TCR comes from a human donor with non-small cell lung cancer who had a complete response to radiotherapy plus ipilimumab. The rearrangement joins TRBV9 to TRBJ1-1; D not certain. CDR3 sequence: CASSVLWNTEAFF. The CDR3 DNA sequence: TGTGCCAGCAGCGTCCTCTGGAACACTGAAGCTTTCTTT.